This T cell receptor (beta chain) appears in the sequencing data of a study of cytomegalovirus exposure and HLA in healthy donors. Overall study results and limits: Accurate predictions that matched the HLA-A and HLA-B alleles of most subjects were reportedly made from TCR beta sequences. Within an earlier analysis, most TCR beta V segments proved productive either about 90% or about 30% of the time. On later analysis, the bulk of CMV-associated TCR beta chains appeared to be HLA-restricted.

Primers included in the PCR were 60 Vbeta and 13 Jbeta primers. Using immunoSEQ multiplex PCR, the repertoire was profiled, and TCRdb retains in-frame clones only, with some absent. The sample has 90,000 to 100,000 clones, approximately 80% seen once; the top ten hold roughly a sixth. Per the germline V gene, CDR1 is SGHTA and CDR2 is FQGTGA. This CDR3 is built from 15 residues. Trimming removed 1 base from V and 10 bases from J, with 14 bases in between. This clone was seen a handful of times. Its antigen remains unidentified. When sampled, the donors appeared nominally healthy, though they likely had unrecorded immune exposures.

The receptor was derived from a man between 60 and 70 years old in good health and CMV-seropositive. Sequenced sample: PBMCs. This rearrangement joins TRBV7-3 to TRBJ1-6, with a weak D call TRBD1 (6 bases). DNA for the CDR3: TGTGCCAGCAGCTTAAGCAGGGGAGCAGGATCACCCCTCCACTTT. It is translated as CASSLSRGAGSPLHF. Together with reference TRBV7-3 and TRBJ1-6, the CDR3 gives the full variable domain: GAGVSQTPSNKVTEKGKYVELRCDPISGHTALYWYRQSLGQGPEFLIYFQGTGAADDSGLPNDRFFAVRPEGSVSTLKIQRTERGDSAVYLCASSLSRGAGSPLHFGNGTRLTVT.